This TCR beta chain appears in the sequencing data of a study of cytomegalovirus exposure and HLA in healthy donors. Study-wide points: TCR beta chain V- and J-gene trimming was linked, in a later analysis, to a missense variant in DCLRE1C. The authors enumerated around 150 TCR beta chains as linked to cytomegalovirus. A further, later analysis showed that HLA-associated TCR beta chains (compared with equally common others) were more clonally expanded.

To note about this clone: What it recognizes is unknown.

Germline lookup yields CDR1 SEHNR and CDR2 FQNEAQ (reference sequence). Germline trimming cut 3 bases from V and 0 bases from J; bases unmatched to any gene: 3. This CDR3 region has 15 residues. The study ran its PCR with 60 Vbeta and 13 Jbeta primers. Original methodology: Unique TCR beta chains numbered about 79 million in a later analysis, with roughly 9.9 million shared. Sequenced by immunoSEQ multiplex PCR; TCRdb stores in-frame clones only, minus some. V, J and clone size are those of that table, while D and trimming were read from the DNA. The sample lists some 140,000 clones, over 60% occurring once.

The receptor was isolated from a man younger than 45 in good health and CMV-seronegative. The chain combines TRBV7-9 with TRBJ2-5, with 8 bases matching TRBD2. Specimen: PBMCs. CDR3 in amino acids: CASSFTSGYQETQYF. The DNA for the CDR3 is TGTGCCAGCAGCTTCACTAGCGGTTACCAAGAGACCCAGTACTTC.